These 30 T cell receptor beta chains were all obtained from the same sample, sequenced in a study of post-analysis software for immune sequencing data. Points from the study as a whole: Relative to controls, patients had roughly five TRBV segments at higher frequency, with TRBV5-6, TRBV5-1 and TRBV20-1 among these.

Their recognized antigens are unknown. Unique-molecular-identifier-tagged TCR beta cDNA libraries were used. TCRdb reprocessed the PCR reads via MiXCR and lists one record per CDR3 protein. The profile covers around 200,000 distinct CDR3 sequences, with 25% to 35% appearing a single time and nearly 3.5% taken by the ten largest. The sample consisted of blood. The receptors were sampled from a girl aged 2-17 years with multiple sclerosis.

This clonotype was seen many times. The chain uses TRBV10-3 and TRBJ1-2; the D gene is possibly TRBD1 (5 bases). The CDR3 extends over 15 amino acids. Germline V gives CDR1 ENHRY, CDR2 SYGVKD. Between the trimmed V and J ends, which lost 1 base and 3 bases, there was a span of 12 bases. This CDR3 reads CAISEFAGYYYGYTF. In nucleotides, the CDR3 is TGTGCCATCAGTGAGTTTGCAGGGTATTACTATGGCTACACCTTC.

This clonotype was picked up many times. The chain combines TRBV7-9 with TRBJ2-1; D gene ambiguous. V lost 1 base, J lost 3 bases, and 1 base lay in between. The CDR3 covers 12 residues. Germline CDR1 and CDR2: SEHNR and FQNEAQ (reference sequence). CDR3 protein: CASSLVYNEQFF. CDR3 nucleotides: TGTGCCAGCAGCTTAGTCTACAATGAGCAGTTCTTC.

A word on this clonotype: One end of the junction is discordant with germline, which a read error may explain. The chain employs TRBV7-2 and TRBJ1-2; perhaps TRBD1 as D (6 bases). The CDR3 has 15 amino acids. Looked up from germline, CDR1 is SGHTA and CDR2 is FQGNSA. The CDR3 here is CACSYSGTLNYGYTF. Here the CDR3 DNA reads TGTGCCTGCAGCTATAGTGGGACATTAAACTATGGCTACACCTTC.

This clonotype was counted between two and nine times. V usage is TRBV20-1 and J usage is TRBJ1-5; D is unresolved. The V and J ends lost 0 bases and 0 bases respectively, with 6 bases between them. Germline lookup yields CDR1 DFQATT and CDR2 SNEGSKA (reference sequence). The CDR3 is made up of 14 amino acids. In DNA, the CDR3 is TGCAGTGCTAGAGATCCGGGTAGCAATCAGCCCCAGCATTTT. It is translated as CSARDPGSNQPQHF.

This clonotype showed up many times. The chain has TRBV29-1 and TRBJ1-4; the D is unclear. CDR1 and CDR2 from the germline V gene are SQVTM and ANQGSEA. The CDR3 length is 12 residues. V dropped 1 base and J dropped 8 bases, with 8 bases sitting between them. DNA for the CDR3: TGCAGCGTTGAAGCGGGTCGGGAAAAACTGTTTTTT. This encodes CSVEAGREKLFF.

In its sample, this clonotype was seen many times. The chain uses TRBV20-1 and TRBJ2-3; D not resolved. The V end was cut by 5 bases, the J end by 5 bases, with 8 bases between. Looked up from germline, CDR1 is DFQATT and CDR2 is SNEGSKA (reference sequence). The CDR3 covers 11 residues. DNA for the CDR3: TGCAGTGCTCAATGGGGAGATACGCAGTATTTT. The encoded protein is CSAQWGDTQYF.

CDR3 loop: CASSSSTNEKLFF. The CDR3 DNA sequence: TGTGCCAGCAGTTCTTCAACTAATGAAAAACTGTTTTTT. The chain carries TRBV27 and TRBJ1-4; no clear D. The length of the CDR3 is 13 residues. From germline, CDR1 is MNHEY and CDR2 SMNVEV (reference sequence). The ends were cut back, 4 bases at V and 0 bases at J, with 3 bases in the middle.

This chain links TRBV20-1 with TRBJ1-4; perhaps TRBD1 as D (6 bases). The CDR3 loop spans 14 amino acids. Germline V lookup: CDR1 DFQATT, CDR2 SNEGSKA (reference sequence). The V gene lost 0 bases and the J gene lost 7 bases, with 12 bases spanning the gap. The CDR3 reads CSARDFVRGEKLFF. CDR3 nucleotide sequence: TGCAGTGCTAGAGATTTCGTCAGGGGTGAAAAACTGTTTTTT.

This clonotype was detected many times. CDR3 bases: TGTGCCAGCAGTTTCCAGGGGAACACTGAAGCTTTCTTT. It is translated as CASSFQGNTEAFF. This sequence joins TRBV12-3 or TRBV12-4 and TRBJ1-1; possible D gene TRBD1, 5 bases. The CDR3 runs to 13 residues. V lost 3 bases and J lost 1, with 6 bases in between.

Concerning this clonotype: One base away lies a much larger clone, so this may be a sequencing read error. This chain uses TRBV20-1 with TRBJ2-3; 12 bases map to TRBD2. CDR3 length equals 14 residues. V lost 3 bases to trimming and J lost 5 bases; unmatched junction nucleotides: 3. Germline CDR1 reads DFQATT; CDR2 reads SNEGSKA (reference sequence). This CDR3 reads CSARGLAGIDTQYF. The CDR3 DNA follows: TGCAGTGCTAGGGGACTAGCGGGCATAGATACGCAGTATTTT.

CDR3 residues: CATSTTGAPYEQYF. CDR3 nucleotide sequence: TGTGCCACCAGCACGACAGGGGCCCCCTACGAGCAGTACTTC. The chain joins TRBV24-1 to TRBJ2-7; 8 nucleotides line up with TRBD1. Germline-derived CDR1 and CDR2 are KGHDR and SFDVKD. The CDR3 totals 14 residues. Trimming cost V 7 bases and J 2 bases; bases outside gene matches: 6.

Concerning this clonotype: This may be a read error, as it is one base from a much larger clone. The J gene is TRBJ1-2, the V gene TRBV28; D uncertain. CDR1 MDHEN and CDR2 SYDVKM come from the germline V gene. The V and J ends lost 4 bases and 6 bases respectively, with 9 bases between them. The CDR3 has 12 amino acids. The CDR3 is CASSSDGHGYTF. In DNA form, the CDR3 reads TGTGCCAGCAGTTCGGACGGCCATGGCTACACCTTC.

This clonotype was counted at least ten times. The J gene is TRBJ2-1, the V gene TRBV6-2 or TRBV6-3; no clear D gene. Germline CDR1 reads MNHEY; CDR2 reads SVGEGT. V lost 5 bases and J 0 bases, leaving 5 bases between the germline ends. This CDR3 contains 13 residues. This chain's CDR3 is CASSLDSYNEQFF. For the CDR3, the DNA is TGTGCCAGCAGTCTCGACTCCTACAATGAGCAGTTCTTC.

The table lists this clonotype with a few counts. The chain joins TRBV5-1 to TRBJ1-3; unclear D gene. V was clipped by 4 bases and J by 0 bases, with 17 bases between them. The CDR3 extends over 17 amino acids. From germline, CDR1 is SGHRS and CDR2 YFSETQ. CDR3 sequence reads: CASSPSSGSASGNTIYF. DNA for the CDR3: TGCGCCAGCAGCCCGTCATCGGGTTCTGCCTCTGGAAACACCATATATTTT.

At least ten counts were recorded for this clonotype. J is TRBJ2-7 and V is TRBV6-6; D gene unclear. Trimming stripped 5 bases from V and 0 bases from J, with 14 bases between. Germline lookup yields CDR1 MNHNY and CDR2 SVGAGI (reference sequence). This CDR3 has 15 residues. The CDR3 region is CASSPRPQSSYEQYF. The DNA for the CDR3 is TGTGCCAGCAGTCCCCGGCCGCAAAGCTCCTACGAGCAGTACTTC.

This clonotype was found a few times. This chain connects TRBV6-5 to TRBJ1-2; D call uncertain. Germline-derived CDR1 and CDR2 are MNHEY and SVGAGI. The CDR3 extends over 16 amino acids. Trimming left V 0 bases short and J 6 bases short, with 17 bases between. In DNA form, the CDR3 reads TGTGCCAGCAGTTACTCAGCGGGAGGTAGGCTAGATGGCTACACCTTC. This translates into CASSYSAGGRLDGYTF.

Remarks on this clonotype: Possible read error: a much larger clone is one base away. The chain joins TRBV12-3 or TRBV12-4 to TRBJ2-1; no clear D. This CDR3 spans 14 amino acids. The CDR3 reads CASSYSSSYDEQFF. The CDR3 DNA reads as TGTGCCAGCAGCTACTCGAGCTCCTACGATGAGCAGTTCTTC.

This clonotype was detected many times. This CDR3 is CASSPSINSPLHF. DNA for the CDR3: TGTGCCAGCAGTCCCTCGATTAATTCACCCCTCCACTTT. J is TRBJ1-6 and V is TRBV27, with D hard to call. The CDR3 length is 13 residues. Deletions cut 5 bases from V and 6 bases from J, with 8 bases between. The germline gives CDR1 MNHEY, CDR2 SMNVEV (reference sequence).

For the CDR3, the DNA is TGTGCCAGCAGCGACACGGACAGGAGCTCCTACGAGCAGTACTTC. This sequence encodes CASSDTDRSSYEQYF. The chain links TRBV14 to TRBJ2-7; 7 bases are shared with TRBD1. This CDR3 has 15 residues. The germline CDR1 and CDR2 sequences are SGHDN and FVKESK. V trimming: 5 bases; J trimming: 0 bases; junction bases outside the gene matches: 7.

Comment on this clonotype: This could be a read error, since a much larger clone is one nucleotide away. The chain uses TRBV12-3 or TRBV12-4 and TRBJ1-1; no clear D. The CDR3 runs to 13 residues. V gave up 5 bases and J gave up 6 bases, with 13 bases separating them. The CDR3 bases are TGTGCCAGCAGTAGACCCTCTGGCCCTGAAGCTTTCTTT. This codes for CASSRPSGPEAFF.

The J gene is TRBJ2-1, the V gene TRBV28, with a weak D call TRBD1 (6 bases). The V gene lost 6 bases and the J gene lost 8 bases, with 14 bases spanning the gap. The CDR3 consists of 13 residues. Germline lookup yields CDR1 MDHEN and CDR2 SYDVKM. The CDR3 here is CASREQGTHEQFF. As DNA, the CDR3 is TGTGCCAGCAGAGAACAGGGTACCCATGAGCAGTTCTTC.

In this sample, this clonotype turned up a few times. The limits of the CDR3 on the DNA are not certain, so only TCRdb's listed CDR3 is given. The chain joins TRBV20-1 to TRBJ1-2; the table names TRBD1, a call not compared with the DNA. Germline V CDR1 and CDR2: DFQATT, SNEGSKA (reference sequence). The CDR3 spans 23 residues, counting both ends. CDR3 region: CSARASGTEAFFGQGTLNYGYTF.

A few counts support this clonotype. For the CDR3, the DNA is TGTGCCACCAGTGATGTCACCCACTGTAAAGAGACCCAGTACTTC. This codes for CATSDVTHCKETQYF. The J gene is TRBJ2-5, the V gene TRBV24-1; D is unclear. V lost 3 bases, J lost 3 bases, and 13 bases lay in between. The CDR3 is 15 residues long. Per the germline V gene, CDR1 is KGHDR and CDR2 is SFDVKD.

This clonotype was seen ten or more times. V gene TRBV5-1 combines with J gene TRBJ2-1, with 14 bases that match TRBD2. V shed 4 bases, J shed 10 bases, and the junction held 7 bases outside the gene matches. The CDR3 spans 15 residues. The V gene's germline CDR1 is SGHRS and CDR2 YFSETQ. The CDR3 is CASSTGTSGGEEQFF. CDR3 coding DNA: TGCGCCAGCAGCACGGGGACTAGCGGGGGAGAGGAGCAGTTCTTC.

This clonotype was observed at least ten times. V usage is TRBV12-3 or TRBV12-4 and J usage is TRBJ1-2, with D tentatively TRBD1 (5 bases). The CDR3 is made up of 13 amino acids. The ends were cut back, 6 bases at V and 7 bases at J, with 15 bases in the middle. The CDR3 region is CASSRPRGGGYTF. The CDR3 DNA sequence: TGTGCCAGCAGCCGACCACGGGGGGGTGGCTACACCTTC.

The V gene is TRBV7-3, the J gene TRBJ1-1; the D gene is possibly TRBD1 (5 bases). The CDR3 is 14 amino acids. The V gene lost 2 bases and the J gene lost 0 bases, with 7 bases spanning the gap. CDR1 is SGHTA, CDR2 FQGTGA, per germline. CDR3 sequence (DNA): TGTGCCAGCAGCTTATGGGGGGTGAACACTGAAGCTTTCTTT. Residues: CASSLWGVNTEAFF.

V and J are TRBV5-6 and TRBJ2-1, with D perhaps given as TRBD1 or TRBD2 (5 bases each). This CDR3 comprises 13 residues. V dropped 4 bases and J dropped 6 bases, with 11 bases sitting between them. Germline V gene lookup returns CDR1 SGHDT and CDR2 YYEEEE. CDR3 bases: TGTGCCAGCAGCCTGGGTGGGACCAATGAGCAGTTCTTC. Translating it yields CASSLGGTNEQFF. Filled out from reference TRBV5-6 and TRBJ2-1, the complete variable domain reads DAGVTQSPTHLIKTRGQQVTLRCSPKSGHDTVSWYQQALGQGPQFIFQYYEEEERQRGNFPDRFSGHQFPNYSSELNVNALLLGDSALYLCASSLGGTNEQFFGPGTRLTVL.

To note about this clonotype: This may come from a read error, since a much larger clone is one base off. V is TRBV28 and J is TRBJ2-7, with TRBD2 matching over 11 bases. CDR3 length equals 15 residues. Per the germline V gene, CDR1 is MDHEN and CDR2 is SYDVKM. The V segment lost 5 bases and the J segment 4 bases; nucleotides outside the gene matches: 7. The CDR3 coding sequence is TGTGCCAGCAGTACCGTCACTAGCGGGAGTTACGAGCAGTACTTC. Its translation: CASSTVTSGSYEQYF.

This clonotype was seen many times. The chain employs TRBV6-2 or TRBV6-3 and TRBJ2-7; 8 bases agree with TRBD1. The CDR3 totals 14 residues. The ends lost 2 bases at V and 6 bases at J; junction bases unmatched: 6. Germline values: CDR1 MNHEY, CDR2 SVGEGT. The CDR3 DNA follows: TGTGCCAGCAGTTACGGGCAGGGGGCCAGCGAGCAGTACTTC. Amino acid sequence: CASSYGQGASEQYF.

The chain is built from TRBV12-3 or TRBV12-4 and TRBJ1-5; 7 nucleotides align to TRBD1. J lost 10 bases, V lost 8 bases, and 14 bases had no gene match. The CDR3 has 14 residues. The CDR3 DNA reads TGTGCCAGCGGTCCGGGACAGAGGAATAAACCCCAGCATTTT. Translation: CASGPGQRNKPQHF.